The 29 T cell receptor beta chains below come from one sample, sequenced in a study of T cell responses to AZD1222 COVID-19 vaccine. Profiled with immunoSEQ multiplex PCR; TCRdb holds only in-frame clones, not every one. Of 90,000 to 120,000 clones listed, more than 75% are singletons. The sample in question was peripheral blood, obtained on day 0 of AZD1222 vaccination. The receptors originated from an adult in good health.

As concerns this clone: The same CDR3 arises from other DNA sequences in this sample as well. V usage is TRBV6-6 and J usage is TRBJ1-2; a weak D match, TRBD1 (5 bases). The CDR3 is 12 residues long. The V gene's germline CDR1 is MNHNY and CDR2 SVGAGI (reference sequence). V was clipped by 5 bases and J by 3 bases, with 7 bases between them. CDR3 coding DNA: TGTGCCAGCAGTGGGACGGACTATGGCTACACCTTC. This encodes CASSGTDYGYTF.

This chain links TRBV9 with TRBJ2-7; D gene uncertain. CDR3 size: 14 residues. V was pared by 4 bases and J by 0 bases, with 11 bases between. CDR1 is SGDLS, CDR2 YYNGEE, per germline. CDR3 bases: TGTGCCAGCAGCCCTTCTGGTAACTCCTACGAGCAGTACTTC. It is translated as CASSPSGNSYEQYF.

V and J are TRBV5-1 and TRBJ2-3, with D possibly being TRBD2 (7 bases). CDR3 length: 16 residues. V lost 1 base and J lost 0, with 12 bases in between. From germline, CDR1 is SGHRS and CDR2 YFSETQ. Here the CDR3 DNA reads TGCGCCAGCAGCTTGATGGGGGGGGCCAGCACAGATACGCAGTATTTT. Translating it yields CASSLMGGASTDTQYF.

The chain joins TRBV15 to TRBJ1-3, with TRBD1 as a possible D gene (6 bases). In germline, CDR1 is LNHNV, CDR2 YYDKDF (reference sequence). The CDR3 contains 18 residues. V was clipped by 1 base and J by 0 bases, with 16 bases between them. The CDR3 coding sequence is TGTGCCACCAGCAGAGGGGGGGCAGGGGCCTTCTCTGGAAACACCATATATTTT. The encoded protein is CATSRGGAGAFSGNTIYF.

V and J are TRBV5-1 and TRBJ2-7; the D gene is possibly TRBD1 (6 bases). This CDR3 is 14 amino acids long. Germline assignment: CDR1 SGHRS and CDR2 YFSETQ. Between the trimmed V and J ends, which lost 1 base and 4 bases, there was a span of 12 bases. DNA for the CDR3: TGCGCCAGCAGCTTGAGTGGGGGCAGGTACGAGCAGTACTTC. It encodes CASSLSGGRYEQYF.

The V and J genes are TRBV5-6 and TRBJ1-1; D not resolved. Germline V gene lookup returns CDR1 SGHDT and CDR2 YYEEEE. With 3 bases removed from V and 3 bases from J, the gap between germline ends came to 15 bases. There are 15 residues in the CDR3. CDR3 residues: CASSSPAYEDTEAFF. The CDR3 DNA is TGTGCCAGCAGCTCTCCGGCCTACGAGGACACTGAAGCTTTCTTT.

This chain uses TRBV19 with TRBJ1-3; 8 positions match TRBD1. CDR3 length: 15 residues. With 5 bases clipped from V and 8 bases from J, the junction kept 11 bases outside the gene matches. Germline loops: CDR1 LNHDA, CDR2 SQIVND (reference sequence). CDR3 bases: TGTGCCAGTAGTGTCCTAACAGGGGGGTGGCACACCATATATTTT. It encodes CASSVLTGGWHTIYF.

The chain links TRBV3-1 (or the pseudogene TRBV3-2) to TRBJ1-1; 8 nucleotides agree with TRBD1. V dropped 4 bases and J dropped 6; count of bases not matched to a gene: 4. The CDR3 is made up of 13 amino acids. From germline, CDR1 is LGHDT and CDR2 YNNKEL (reference sequence). The CDR3 spells CASSRGQGAEAFF. The CDR3 nucleotides are TGTGCCAGCAGCCGAGGACAGGGAGCTGAAGCTTTCTTT.

The gene calls are TRBV7-3 and TRBJ2-5; perhaps D is TRBD1 or TRBD2 (5 bases each). Trimming removed 4 bases at V and 1 base at J, with 10 bases between. Germline V gives CDR1 SGHTA, CDR2 FQGTGA. CDR3 length equals 14 residues. CDR3 DNA: TGTGCCAGCAGCTCCCCCGGGGCCCAAGAGACCCAGTACTTC. Translating gives CASSSPGAQETQYF. The full variable domain, rest sourced from reference TRBV7-3 and TRBJ2-5, is GAGVSQTPSNKVTEKGKYVELRCDPISGHTALYWYRQSLGQGPEFLIYFQGTGAADDSGLPNDRFFAVRPEGSVSTLKIQRTERGDSAVYLCASSSPGAQETQYFGPGTRLLVL.

V gene TRBV7-2 combines with J gene TRBJ1-5; 7 bases fit TRBD1. In germline, CDR1 is SGHTA, CDR2 FQGNSA. After removal of 2 bases from V and 7 bases from J, the junction contained 17 bases not matched to a gene. CDR3 size: 18 residues. CDR3 residues: CASSLPGGSRDRYQPQHF. The CDR3 region has the DNA TGTGCCAGCAGCTTACCGGGTGGATCCCGGGACAGATACCAGCCCCAGCATTTT.

The CDR3 here is CATGGETYNEQFF. The CDR3 nucleotides read TGTGCCACCGGTGGGGAGACCTACAATGAGCAGTTCTTC. The V and J genes are TRBV24-1 and TRBJ2-1; D is possibly TRBD2 (5 bases). This CDR3 has 13 amino acids. With 9 bases removed from V and 2 bases from J, the gap between germline ends came to 10 bases. Germline CDR1 reads KGHDR; CDR2 reads SFDVKD.

The chain recombines TRBV27 with TRBJ1-1; possible D gene TRBD1, 5 bases. CDR3 length equals 15 residues. Germline assignment: CDR1 MNHEY and CDR2 SMNVEV (reference sequence). Trimming cost V 1 base and J 4 bases, with 13 bases left between them. The CDR3 region is CASSLLFSGGTEAFF. Here the CDR3 DNA reads TGTGCCAGCAGTTTATTATTTTCGGGGGGCACTGAAGCTTTCTTT.

This sequence joins TRBV10-3 and TRBJ2-1, with TRBD2 matching over 9 bases. Germline V gives CDR1 ENHRY, CDR2 SYGVKD. Unmatched junction bases numbered 9, after V lost 4 bases and J lost 8 bases. This CDR3 is 15 amino acids long. CDR3: CAISAAGGVSDEQFF. The CDR3 DNA is TGTGCCATCAGTGCCGCGGGGGGGGTATCGGATGAGCAGTTCTTC.

This chain's CDR3 is CASNSGGPGELFF. DNA for the CDR3: TGTGCCAGCAACAGCGGGGGGCCCGGGGAGCTGTTTTTT. The rearrangement joins TRBV2 to TRBJ2-2; 9 bases match TRBD2. The CDR3 length is 13 residues. V dropped 7 bases and J dropped 6; count of bases not matched to a gene: 3. The germline gives CDR1 SNHLY, CDR2 FYNNEI.

The chain couples TRBV30 to TRBJ1-6, with a tentative D call TRBD1 (5 bases). The germline V gene has CDR1 GTSNPN and CDR2 SVGIG (reference sequence). The CDR3 runs to 17 residues. The V gene lost 1 base and the J gene lost 7 bases, with 20 bases spanning the gap. The CDR3 region is CAWSGGRAFGANSPLHF. CDR3 bases: TGTGCCTGGAGTGGGGGACGGGCCTTTGGGGCCAATTCACCCCTCCACTTT.

This sequence joins TRBV10-3 and TRBJ2-7, with 10 bases identical to TRBD1. Unmatched junction bases numbered 7, after V lost 6 bases and J lost 5 bases. CDR3 length equals 14 residues. Germline lookup yields CDR1 ENHRY and CDR2 SYGVKD. CDR3 sequence reads: CAISGTGDLDEQYF. CDR3 bases: TGTGCCATCAGCGGGACAGGGGATCTCGACGAGCAGTACTTC.

This clone was recorded a few times. Here the CDR3 DNA reads TGTGCCAGCAGCCTTGCGGGTCTACATATGAATGAGCAGTTCTTC. Residues: CASSLAGLHMNEQFF. V and J are TRBV7-2 and TRBJ2-1; the D gene is possibly TRBD2 (5 bases). This CDR3 is built from 15 residues. Germline V gene data show CDR1 as SGHTA and CDR2 as FQGNSA. Trimming removed 5 bases from V and 7 bases from J, with 18 bases in between.

The chain is built from TRBV5-4 and TRBJ1-4; 10 nucleotides match TRBD1. CDR1 is SGHNT, CDR2 YYREEE, per germline (reference sequence). CDR3 length: 19 amino acids. V trimming: 4 bases; J trimming: 8 bases; junction bases outside the gene matches: 20. The CDR3 coding sequence is TGTGCCAGCAGCCCGGGTCCCGGGGACAGGGGACCACATGGCGAAAAACTGTTTTTT. Protein: CASSPGPGDRGPHGEKLFF.

This rearrangement joins TRBV18 to TRBJ1-2; TRBD1 matches 10 bases. This CDR3 contains 16 residues. The trim removed 1 base at V and 3 bases at J, leaving 5 bases unmatched. Per germline, CDR1 KGHSH and CDR2 LQKENI. CDR3 bases: TGTGCCAGCTCACCACTACTGACAGGGGGCGACTATGGCTACACCTTC. Its protein is CASSPLLTGGDYGYTF.

This clone came up once. This chain connects TRBV7-3 to TRBJ1-2; possibly TRBD1 for D (6 bases). Deletions cut 0 bases from V and 3 bases from J, with 17 bases between. CDR1 and CDR2 from the germline V gene are SGHTA and FQGTGA. The CDR3 is 17 amino acids. DNA for the CDR3: TGTGCCAGCAGCTTAACCGGGGGCCCCTTTAGGGACTATGGCTACACCTTC. It codes for CASSLTGGPFRDYGYTF.

The genes are TRBV6-5 and TRBJ1-2; no clear D gene. CDR3 length equals 13 residues. From germline, CDR1 is MNHEY and CDR2 SVGAGI. V lost 3 bases to trimming and J lost 5 bases, with 10 bases between them. CDR3 sequence: CASSYSGSYGYTF. The CDR3 DNA sequence: TGTGCCAGCAGTTATTCGGGGTCTTATGGCTACACCTTC.

The gene calls are TRBV7-2 and TRBJ1-6; D not resolved. The CDR3 covers 15 residues. Germline V lookup: CDR1 SGHTA, CDR2 FQGNSA. V lost 7 bases, J lost 8 bases, and 18 bases lay in between. This CDR3 is CASTNPLGTHSPLHF. The CDR3 DNA reads TGTGCCAGCACCAACCCTCTGGGTACTCATTCACCCCTCCACTTT. Combining the CDR3 with reference TRBV7-2 and TRBJ1-6 gives the whole variable domain GAGVSQSPSNKVTEKGKDVELRCDPISGHTALYWYRQSLGQGLEFLIYFQGNSAPDKSGLPSDRFSAERTGGSVSTLTIQRTQQEDSAVYLCASTNPLGTHSPLHFGNGTRLTVT.

The chain links TRBV7-2 to TRBJ2-7; a possible D gene is TRBD2 (7 bases). Trimming pared 1 base from V and 3 bases from J, leaving 10 bases between. Germline lookup yields CDR1 SGHTA and CDR2 FQGNSA. The CDR3 has 14 amino acids. The CDR3 coding sequence is TGTGCCAGCAGCTTAGAGGGGGGGTACTACGAGCAGTACTTC. It encodes CASSLEGGYYEQYF.

V gene TRBV7-2 combines with J gene TRBJ2-4; D might be TRBD1 (6 bases). In germline, CDR1 is SGHTA, CDR2 FQGNSA. CDR3 length equals 13 residues. The V gene lost 3 bases and the J gene lost 6 bases, with 9 bases spanning the gap. CDR3 loop: CASSLTGRNIQYF. DNA of the CDR3: TGTGCCAGCAGCTTGACAGGAAGAAACATTCAGTACTTC.

The rearrangement links TRBV10-3 to TRBJ2-7; D is unresolved. V was clipped by 6 bases and J by 7 bases, with 13 bases between them. This CDR3 has 12 amino acids. Germline assignment: CDR1 ENHRY and CDR2 SYGVKD. CDR3 coding DNA: TGTGCCATCAGCTATCCCTCTGGGGAGCAGTACTTC. This translates into CAISYPSGEQYF.

The chain links TRBV7-2 to TRBJ1-2; D perhaps matches TRBD1 (5 bases). Germline CDR1 and CDR2: SGHTA and FQGNSA. The ends were cut back, 7 bases at V and 5 bases at J, with 17 bases in the middle. The CDR3 consists of 14 residues. The CDR3 DNA reads TGTGCCAGCATCCGCCCCGGACAAACTTATGGCTACACCTTC. This gives the protein CASIRPGQTYGYTF.

The CDR3 DNA sequence: TGTGCCAGCAGCTTATCGACACGATCCTACAATGAGCAGTTCTTC. Its translation: CASSLSTRSYNEQFF. V and J are TRBV7-2 and TRBJ2-1; no firm D call. Germline CDR1 and CDR2: SGHTA and FQGNSA. With 2 bases removed from V and 1 base from J, the gap between germline ends came to 9 bases. The CDR3 is 15 residues long.

The rearrangement links TRBV7-2 to TRBJ2-7; D possibly matches TRBD1 or TRBD2 (5 bases each). Trimming removed 0 bases at V and 5 bases at J, with 17 bases between. Germline V gives CDR1 SGHTA, CDR2 FQGNSA. The CDR3 has 16 residues. CDR3 DNA: TGTGCCAGCAGCTTAGCCCTAGGCCGGGGCGAGAACGAGCAGTACTTC. It is translated as CASSLALGRGENEQYF.

The chain has TRBV6-6 and TRBJ2-7; 9 bases map to TRBD1. V gave up 3 bases and J gave up 6 bases; unmatched junction bases: 9. The CDR3 runs 15 residues. Germline loops: CDR1 MNHNY, CDR2 SVGAGI (reference sequence). The DNA of the CDR3 is TGTGCCAGCAGTTATCCGGGACAGGGTTTAAGCGAGCAGTACTTC. As protein: CASSYPGQGLSEQYF.